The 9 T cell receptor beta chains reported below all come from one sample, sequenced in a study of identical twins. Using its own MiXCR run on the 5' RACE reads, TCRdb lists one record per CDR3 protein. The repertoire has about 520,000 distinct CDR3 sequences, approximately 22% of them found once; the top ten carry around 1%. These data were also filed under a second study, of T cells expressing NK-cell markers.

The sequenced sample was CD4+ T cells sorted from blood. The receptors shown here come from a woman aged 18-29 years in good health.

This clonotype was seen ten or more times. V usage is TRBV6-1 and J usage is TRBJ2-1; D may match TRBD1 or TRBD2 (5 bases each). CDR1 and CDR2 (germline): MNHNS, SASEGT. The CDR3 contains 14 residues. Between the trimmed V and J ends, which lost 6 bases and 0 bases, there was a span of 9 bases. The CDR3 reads CASSTRGSYNEQFF. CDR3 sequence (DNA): TGTGCCAGCAGCACGAGGGGCTCCTACAATGAGCAGTTCTTC.

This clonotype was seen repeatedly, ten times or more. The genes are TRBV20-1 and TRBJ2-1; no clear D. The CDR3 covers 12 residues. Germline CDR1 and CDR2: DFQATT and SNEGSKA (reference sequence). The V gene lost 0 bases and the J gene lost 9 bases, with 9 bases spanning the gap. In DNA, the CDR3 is TGCAGTGCTAGAGAGGCGGAATTTGAGCAGTTCTTC. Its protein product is CSAREAEFEQFF.

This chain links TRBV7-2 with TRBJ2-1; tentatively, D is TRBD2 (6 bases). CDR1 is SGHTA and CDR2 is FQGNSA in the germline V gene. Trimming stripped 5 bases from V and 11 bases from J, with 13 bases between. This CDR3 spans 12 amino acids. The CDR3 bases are TGTGCCAGCAGCCTCCTCGGGGGACAGCAGTTCTTC. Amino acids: CASSLLGGQQFF.

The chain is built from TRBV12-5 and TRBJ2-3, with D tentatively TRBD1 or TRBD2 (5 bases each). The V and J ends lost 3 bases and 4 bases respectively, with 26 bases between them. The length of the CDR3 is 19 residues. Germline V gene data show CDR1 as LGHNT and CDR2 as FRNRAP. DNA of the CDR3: TGTGCTAGTGGTTTATGGGACCGACAATCCCTATGGGGCGCAGATACGCAGTATTTT. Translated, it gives CASGLWDRQSLWGADTQYF.

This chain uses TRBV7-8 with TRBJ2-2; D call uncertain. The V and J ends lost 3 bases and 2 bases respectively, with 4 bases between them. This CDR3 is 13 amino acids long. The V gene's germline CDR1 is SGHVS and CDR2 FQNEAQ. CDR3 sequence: CASSFGNTGELFF. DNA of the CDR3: TGTGCCAGCAGCTTCGGAAACACCGGGGAGCTGTTTTTT.

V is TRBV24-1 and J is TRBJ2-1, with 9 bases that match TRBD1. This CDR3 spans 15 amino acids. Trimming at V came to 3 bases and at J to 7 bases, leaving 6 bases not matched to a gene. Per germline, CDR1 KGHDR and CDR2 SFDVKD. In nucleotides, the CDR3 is TGTGCCACCAGTGATCCCGGGACAGGGCTGAATGAGCAGTTCTTC. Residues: CATSDPGTGLNEQFF.

In nucleotides, the CDR3 is TGCAGCGTTGCCGGCATCCAGGGAGATACGCAGTATTTT. Its translation: CSVAGIQGDTQYF. The rearrangement links TRBV29-1 to TRBJ2-3; tentatively, D is TRBD1 (5 bases). V gave up 4 bases and J gave up 5 bases, with 13 bases separating them. Looked up from germline, CDR1 is SQVTM and CDR2 is ANQGSEA. This CDR3 is 13 amino acids long.

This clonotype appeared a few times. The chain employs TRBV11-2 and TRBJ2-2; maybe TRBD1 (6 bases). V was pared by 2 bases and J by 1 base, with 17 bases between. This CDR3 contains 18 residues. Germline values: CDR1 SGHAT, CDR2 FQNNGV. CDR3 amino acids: CASSLWWGRQGNTGELFF. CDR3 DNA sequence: TGTGCCAGCAGCTTATGGTGGGGGCGGCAGGGGAACACCGGGGAGCTGTTTTTT.

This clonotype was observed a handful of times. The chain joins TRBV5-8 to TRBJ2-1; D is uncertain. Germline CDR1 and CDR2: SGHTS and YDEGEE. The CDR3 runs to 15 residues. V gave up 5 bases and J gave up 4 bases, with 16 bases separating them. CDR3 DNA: TGTGCCAGCAGTCCCGGACCCCTATTATACAATGAGCAGTTCTTC. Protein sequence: CASSPGPLLYNEQFF.